The next 4 T cell receptor beta chains were all read from a single sample in a study of cytomegalovirus exposure and HLA in healthy donors (dated by TCRdb to 2016 to 2017). Libraries were made using the immunoSEQ multiplex PCR assay. Sourced from immuneACCESS, this table was stored by TCRdb with only in-frame sequences that have V and J called. A share of the clones is absent; for the studies checked, an unresolved V gene accounts for under half, and the remainder has no known explanation. This sample is represented by around 130,000 clones; over 85% of them were singletons. In total, the top ten clones hold approximately 3.3% of the sample. Input material: PBMCs. The origin of the receptors is a man aged 25-45 years in good health and CMV-seronegative.

The chain employs TRBV6-1 and TRBJ1-2; 7 nucleotides line up with TRBD1. The V segment lost 10 bases and the J segment 2 bases; nucleotides outside the gene matches: 7. Germline CDR1 and CDR2: MNHNS and SASEGT. The CDR3 sequence is 13 residues long. The CDR3 DNA sequence: TGTGCCACTGACAGGGAAAGAAACTATGGCTACACCTTC. This sequence encodes CATDRERNYGYTF.

The genes are TRBV2 and TRBJ2-7, with D unresolved. V dropped 2 bases and J dropped 4 bases, with 12 bases sitting between them. Germline values: CDR1 SNHLY, CDR2 FYNNEI. The CDR3 extends over 14 amino acids. CDR3 region: CASSETLMRYEQYF. The CDR3 nucleotides read TGTGCCAGCAGTGAAACCCTAATGCGTTACGAGCAGTACTTC.

This chain connects TRBV19 to TRBJ2-5; perhaps TRBD2 as D (6 bases). There are 16 residues in the CDR3. The germline V and J ends were trimmed by 5 bases and 5 bases, with 21 bases remaining between them. Per the germline V gene, CDR1 is LNHDA and CDR2 is SQIVND (reference sequence). DNA for the CDR3: TGTGCCAGTAGTCCCCTCCTGGGCGGGGTAGATGAGACCCAGTACTTC. It is translated as CASSPLLGGVDETQYF.

The rearrangement links TRBV5-1 to TRBJ1-4; 9 bases map to TRBD1. CDR3 length: 14 residues. The V segment lost 4 bases and the J segment 7 bases; nucleotides outside the gene matches: 5. Germline V CDR1 and CDR2: SGHRS, YFSETQ. Here the CDR3 reads CASSPGTGSEKLFF. In DNA, the CDR3 is TGCGCCAGCAGCCCAGGGACAGGGAGTGAAAAACTGTTTTTT.